Following are 2 T cell receptor beta chains from one sample sequenced in a study of post-analysis software for immune sequencing data. Regarding the study as a whole: Patients carried several TRBV segments more frequently than controls did, and TRBV5-6, TRBV5-1 and TRBV20-1 were among them.

The antigens of these receptors remain unknown. Built from TCR beta cDNA, the libraries had unique molecular identifiers in them. Each CDR3 protein is one row after TCRdb ran MiXCR on the PCR reads. The profile covers around 250,000 distinct CDR3 sequences, with 36% appearing a single time and around 4.8% taken by the ten largest. Specimen: blood. These receptors were obtained from a girl aged 10-17 years with multiple sclerosis.

The chain is built from TRBV5-1 and TRBJ2-3; no reliable D call. The germline CDR1 and CDR2 sequences are SGHRS and YFSETQ. The CDR3 loop spans 13 amino acids. V lost 7 bases and J lost 2, with 11 bases in between. CDR3 sequence: CASCSKNTDTQYF. DNA of the CDR3: TGCGCCAGCTGTTCAAAGAACACAGATACGCAGTATTTT. Looking up the rest from reference TRBV5-1 and TRBJ2-3 gives the full variable domain: KAGVTQTPRYLIKTRGQQVTLSCSPISGHRSVSWYQQTPGQGLQFLFEYFSETQRNKGNFPGRFSGRQFSNSRSEMNVSTLELGDSALYLCASCSKNTDTQYFGPGTRLTVL.

The chain joins TRBV7-9 to TRBJ2-7, with D perhaps matching TRBD2 (6 bases). Germline CDR1 SEHNR, CDR2 FQNEAQ (reference sequence). This CDR3 region has 12 residues. V was shortened by 5 bases and J by 3 bases, with 8 bases between the two germline ends. CDR3 protein: CASSRLDYEQYF. CDR3 sequence (DNA): TGTGCCAGCAGCCGACTAGACTACGAGCAGTACTTC.